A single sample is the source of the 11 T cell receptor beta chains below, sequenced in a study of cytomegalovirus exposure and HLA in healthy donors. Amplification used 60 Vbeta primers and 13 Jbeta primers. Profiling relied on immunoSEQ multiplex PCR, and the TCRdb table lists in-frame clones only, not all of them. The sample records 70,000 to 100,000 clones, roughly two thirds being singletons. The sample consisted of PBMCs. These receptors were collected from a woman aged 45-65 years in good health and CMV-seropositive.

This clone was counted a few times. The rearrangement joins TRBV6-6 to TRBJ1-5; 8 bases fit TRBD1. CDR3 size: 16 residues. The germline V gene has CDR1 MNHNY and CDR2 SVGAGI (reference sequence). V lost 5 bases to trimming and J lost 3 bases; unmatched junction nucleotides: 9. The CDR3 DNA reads TGTGCCAGCAGTAAAGACAGGGGAGGCTCCAATCAGCCCCAGCATTTT. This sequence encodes CASSKDRGGSNQPQHF.

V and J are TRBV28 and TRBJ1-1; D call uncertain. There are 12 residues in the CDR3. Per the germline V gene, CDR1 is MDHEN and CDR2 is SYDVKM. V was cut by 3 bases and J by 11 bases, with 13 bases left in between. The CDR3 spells CASSLRVTKAFF. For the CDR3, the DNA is TGTGCCAGCAGTTTGAGAGTGACAAAGGCTTTCTTT.

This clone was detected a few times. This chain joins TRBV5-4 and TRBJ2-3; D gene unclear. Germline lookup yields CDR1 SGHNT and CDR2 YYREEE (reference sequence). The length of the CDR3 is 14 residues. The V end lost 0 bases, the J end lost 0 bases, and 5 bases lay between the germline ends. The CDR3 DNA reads TGTGCCAGCAGCTTGGCTCCTAGCACAGATACGCAGTATTTT. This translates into CASSLAPSTDTQYF.

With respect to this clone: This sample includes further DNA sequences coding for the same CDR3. CDR3 coding DNA: TGTGCCTGGAGTGGTGGACAGGATAATTCACCCCTCCACTTT. It specifies CAWSGGQDNSPLHF. J is TRBJ1-6 and V is TRBV30; 7 nucleotides line up with TRBD1. The CDR3 runs 14 residues. Germline V gene data show CDR1 as GTSNPN and CDR2 as SVGIG (reference sequence). J gave up 5 bases and V 1 base, and 2 bases lay outside the gene matches.

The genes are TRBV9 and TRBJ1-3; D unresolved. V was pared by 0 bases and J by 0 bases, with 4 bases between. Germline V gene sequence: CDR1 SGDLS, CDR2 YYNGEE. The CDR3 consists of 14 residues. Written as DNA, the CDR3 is TGTGCCAGCAGCGTAGAATACTCTGGAAACACCATATATTTT. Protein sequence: CASSVEYSGNTIYF.

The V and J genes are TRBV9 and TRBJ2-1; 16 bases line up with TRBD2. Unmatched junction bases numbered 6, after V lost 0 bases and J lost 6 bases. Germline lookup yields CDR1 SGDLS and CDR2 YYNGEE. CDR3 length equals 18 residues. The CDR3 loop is CASSVAGTSGGALNEQFF. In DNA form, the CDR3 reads TGTGCCAGCAGCGTAGCGGGGACTAGCGGGGGGGCCCTCAATGAGCAGTTCTTC.

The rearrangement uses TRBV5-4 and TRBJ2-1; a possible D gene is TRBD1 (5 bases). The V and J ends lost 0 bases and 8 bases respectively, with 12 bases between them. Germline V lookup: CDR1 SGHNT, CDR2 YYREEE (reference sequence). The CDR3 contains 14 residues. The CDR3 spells CASSLGRVTDEQFF. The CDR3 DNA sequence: TGTGCCAGCAGCTTGGGCAGGGTAACTGATGAGCAGTTCTTC. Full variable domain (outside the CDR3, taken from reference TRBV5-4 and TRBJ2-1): ETGVTQSPTHLIKTRGQQVTLRCSSQSGHNTVSWYQQALGQGPQFIFQYYREEENGRGNFPPRFSGLQFPNYSSELNVNALELDDSALYLCASSLGRVTDEQFFGPGTRLTVL.

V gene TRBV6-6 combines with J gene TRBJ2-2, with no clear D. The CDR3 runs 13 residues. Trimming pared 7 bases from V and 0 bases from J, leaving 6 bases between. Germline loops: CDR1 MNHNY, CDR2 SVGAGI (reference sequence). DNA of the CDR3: TGTGCCAGCACTGGGCCGAACACCGGGGAGCTGTTTTTT. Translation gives CASTGPNTGELFF.

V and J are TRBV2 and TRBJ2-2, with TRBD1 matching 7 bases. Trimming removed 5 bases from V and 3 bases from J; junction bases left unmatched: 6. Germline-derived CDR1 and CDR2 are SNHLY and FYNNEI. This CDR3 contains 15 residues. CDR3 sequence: CASSPNQGDTGELFF. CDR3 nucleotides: TGTGCCAGCAGTCCGAATCAGGGGGACACCGGGGAGCTGTTTTTT.

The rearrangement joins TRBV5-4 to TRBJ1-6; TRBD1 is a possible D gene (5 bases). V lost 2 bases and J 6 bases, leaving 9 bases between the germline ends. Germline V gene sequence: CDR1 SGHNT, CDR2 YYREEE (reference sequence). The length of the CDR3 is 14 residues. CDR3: CASSFREVNSPLHF. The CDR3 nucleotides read TGTGCCAGCAGCTTCAGGGAGGTTAATTCACCCCTCCACTTT.

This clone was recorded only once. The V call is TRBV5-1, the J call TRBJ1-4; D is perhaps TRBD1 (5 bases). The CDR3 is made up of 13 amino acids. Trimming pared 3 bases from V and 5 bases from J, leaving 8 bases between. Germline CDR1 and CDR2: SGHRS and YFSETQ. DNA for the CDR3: TGCGCCAGCAGCTACGGGGGAAATGAAAAACTGTTTTTT. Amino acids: CASSYGGNEKLFF.